The 4 T cell receptor beta chains presented below share a single source sample, sequenced in a study of blood T cells in healthy people across ages. A sample-barcoded 5' primer and a J-beta primer mix were used in a second PCR of about 6 to 12 cycles. One entry per CDR3 protein results from TCRdb running MiXCR on the 5' RACE reads. The repertoire consists of around 1,000,000 distinct CDR3 sequences, with roughly two fifths occurring once and the leading ten covering around 13%. Sequencing input: blood. The receptors stem from a man in his late teens or twenties in good health.

In this sample, this clonotype turned up once. Mismatch with germline at one junction end may stem from a read error. The V call is TRBV11-1, the J call TRBJ1-5; 7 bases are shared with TRBD1. This CDR3 comprises 17 residues. Germline V gene data show CDR1 as SGHAT and CDR2 as FQDESV (reference sequence). The DNA for the CDR3 is TGTGCCAGCAGCTTAGCGCAGGGACAGCATAGCAATCGGCCCCAGCATTTT. Translation: CASSLAQGQHSNRPQHF. Full variable domain (missing parts from reference TRBV11-1 and TRBJ1-5): EAEVAQSPRYKITEKSQAVAFWCDPISGHATLYWYRQILGQGPELLVQFQDESVVDDSQLPKDRFSAERLKGVDSTLKIQPAELGDSAMYLCASSLAQGQHSNRPQHFGDGTRLSIL.

This rearrangement joins TRBV4-2 to TRBJ2-1, with D possibly TRBD2 on 5 matching bases. V lost 1 base and J 3 bases, leaving 13 bases between the germline ends. The germline V gene has CDR1 LGHNA and CDR2 YNFKEQ. The CDR3 runs to 16 residues. The CDR3 protein is CASSQGYGIGYNEQFF. The CDR3, as DNA: TGTGCCAGCAGCCAAGGTTACGGGATCGGCTACAATGAGCAGTTCTTC.

The chain is built from TRBV12-5 and TRBJ2-5; D perhaps matches TRBD1 (5 bases). Per germline, CDR1 LGHNT and CDR2 FRNRAP. V lost 0 bases and J 0 bases, leaving 14 bases between the germline ends. The CDR3 is 17 residues long. DNA for the CDR3: TGTGCTAGTGGTTTGGTACGGACAAACTGGTACCAAGAGACCCAGTACTTC. Encoded protein: CASGLVRTNWYQETQYF.

This chain joins TRBV6-2 or TRBV6-3 and TRBJ1-1; 9 nucleotides align to TRBD1. The CDR3 is made up of 15 amino acids. Trimming at V came to 6 bases and at J to 4 bases, leaving 9 bases not matched to a gene. Germline-derived CDR1 and CDR2 are MNHEY and SVGEGT. In DNA, the CDR3 is TGTGCCAGCAGCCACCGGGGGACAGGGTCCACTGAAGCTTTCTTT. This codes for CASSHRGTGSTEAFF.